A selection of T cell receptor beta chains follows, all from one sample in a study of T cells after yellow fever vaccination. TCRdb passed the 5' RACE reads through MiXCR, listing each CDR3 protein once. The data show about 150,000 distinct CDR3 sequences, with around 6.3% seen just once and under 0.7% held by the top ten. Sequences were derived from CD4+ T cells sorted from PBMCs, sampled 10 days after the yellow fever booster vaccination. The source of these receptors is a man aged 25-45 years who received the YFV17D yellow fever vaccine. CDR3s include the opening cysteine and the closing phenylalanine or tryptophan. Fields, in order: D gene, J gene, clone size, V gene, CDR3 DNA, CDR3 protein. The D gene is left open where the match is weak. The size of a clone is reported for some rows only, either as once, few or many, or as a class for expanded clones.

. TRBJ2-1 many TRBV20-1 TGCAGTGCTAAGCGTTACAATGAGCAGTTCTTC CSAKRYNEQFF
. TRBJ2-3 many TRBV7-6 TGTGCCAGCAGCTTATTCACCCCCGGAGGGCCTAGAGATACGCAGTATTTT CASSLFTPGGPRDTQYF
TRBD1 TRBJ1-5 few TRBV19 TGTGCCAGTCAACGGCCTGGGGACAGGGGAGTAAATCAGCCCCAGCATTTT CASQRPGDRGVNQPQHF
TRBD2 TRBJ2-1 many TRBV6-1 TGTGCCAGCAGCCCTCCCGGGACTAGCGGGGTGAATGAGCAGTTCTTC CASSPPGTSGVNEQFF
. TRBJ1-5 many TRBV5-5 TGTGCCAGCAACTTGGGTGGGGTAGTGGGACAGCCCCAGCATTTT CASNLGGVVGQPQHF
. TRBJ2-3 many TRBV5-1 TGCGCCAGCAGCTTGGAGCGCGGAGTCGGTAATCTTCGCACAGATACGCAGTATTTT CASSLERGVGNLRTDTQYF
TRBD1 TRBJ2-1 . TRBV20-1 TGCAGTGCTTCTCCCGGGACAGGGGCCGCCAATGAGCAGTTCTTC CSASPGTGAANEQFF
TRBD2 TRBJ2-5 few TRBV6-2/TRBV6-3 TGTGCCAGCAGGCCAACTAGCGGCAATATTTACTTC CASRPTSGNIYF
TRBD1 TRBJ2-2 many TRBV6-5 TGTGCCAGCGGGACAGGGGGCTATAACGGGGAGCTGTTTTTT CASGTGGYNGELFF
. TRBJ2-1 many TRBV20-1 TGCAGTGCTCCTAGGAAGGGCGGTGAGCAGTTCTTC CSAPRKGGEQFF
. TRBJ2-6 . TRBV4-3 TGCGCCAGCAGCCTGGGACACTTTGGGGCCAACGTCCTGACTTTC CASSLGHFGANVLTF
. TRBJ2-2 many TRBV5-1 TGCGCCAGCAGCCGGGGGAGCACCCGGGAGCTGTTTTTT CASSRGSTRELFF
. TRBJ2-5 many TRBV20-1 TGCAGTGCTCCTAGGGCCCCCGAGGAGACCCAGTACTTC CSAPRAPEETQYF
. TRBJ2-7 many TRBV21-1 TGTGCCAGCAGCCCCCAAAGACAGAACAAGGTCGAGCAGTACTTC CASSPQRQNKVEQYF
. TRBJ1-5 many TRBV27 TGTGCCAGCAGTCCCGAAGGAGTTGGCAATCAGCCCCAGCATTTT CASSPEGVGNQPQHF
TRBD2 TRBJ2-5 . TRBV20-1 TGCAGTGCTAGCAGCGGGAGTGGAGAGACCCAGTACTTC CSASSGSGETQYF
. TRBJ2-1 . TRBV5-6 TGTGCCAGCAGCTCTCCAGGGTCCAATGAGCAGTTCTTC CASSSPGSNEQFF
. TRBJ2-1 many TRBV7-8 TGTGCCAGCAGCTTTAGTAGTGCCTCCTACAATGAGCAGTTCTTC CASSFSSASYNEQFF
. TRBJ2-1 many TRBV20-1 TGCAGTGCTAGGCCCGACAGCTACAATGAGCAGTTCTTC CSARPDSYNEQFF
. TRBJ2-2 few TRBV3-1 TGTGCCAGCAGCCACCTGGACACGTCGAACACCGGGGAGCTGTTTTTT CASSHLDTSNTGELFF
TRBD2 TRBJ2-1 many TRBV12-3/TRBV12-4 TGTGCCAGCATTAGGACTAGCGGGGGACCCAATGAGCAGTTCTTC CASIRTSGGPNEQFF
. TRBJ2-5 few TRBV7-2 TGTGCCAGCAGCTCTCAGGCCGGAGAGACCCAGTACTTC CASSSQAGETQYF
. TRBJ2-1 many TRBV6-2/TRBV6-3 TGTGCCAGCAGCTGGACAGCCTACAATGAGCAGTTCTTC CASSWTAYNEQFF
. TRBJ1-2 many TRBV7-2 TGTGCCAGCAGCTCCCGGGACACTCGTGGCTACACCTTC CASSSRDTRGYTF
. TRBJ2-5 many TRBV29-1 TGCAGCGTTCACAGGGTATTCGGAGAGACCCAGTACTTC CSVHRVFGETQYF
TRBD1 TRBJ1-1 . TRBV27 TGTGCCAGCAGCAGACAGGGAAAGATGCGGAAAACTGAAGCTTTCTTT CASSRQGKMRKTEAFF
TRBD1 TRBJ2-5 . TRBV7-9 TGTGCCAGCACCGAATATCCGACAGGGGTCCAGTACTTC CASTEYPTGVQYF
TRBD2 TRBJ2-5 . TRBV20-1 TGCAGTGCTCCTGCCGGGACTAGCATCCAAGAGACCCAGTACTTC CSAPAGTSIQETQYF
TRBD1 TRBJ1-5 few TRBV20-1 TGCAGTGCAAAGCCGGACAGGGATGCCTATCAGCCCCAGCATTTT CSAKPDRDAYQPQHF
. TRBJ2-4 few TRBV5-1 TGCGCCAGCAGCTTGGTCCAAGCGTCTTCCCTAGGTATTCAGTACTTC CASSLVQASSLGIQYF
. TRBJ2-1 many TRBV25-1 TGTGCCAGCAGATCCGGGAGTTTCTCCTACAATGAGCAGTTCTTC CASRSGSFSYNEQFF
. TRBJ2-1 many TRBV20-1 TGCAGTGCCGGCAGGGTCGTGCCTGAGCAGTTCTTC CSAGRVVPEQFF
. TRBJ2-5 many TRBV24-1 TGTGCCACCAGTGATTCTTCGGGGGCCGTAGAGACCCAGTACTTC CATSDSSGAVETQYF
TRBD2 TRBJ2-1 . TRBV27 TGTGCCAGCAGTTTATCGGGGGGGGGGAAACCCTACAATGAGCAGTTCTTC CASSLSGGGKPYNEQFF
. TRBJ1-1 many TRBV6-5 TGTGCCACAGTCATGAACACTGAAGCTTTCTTT CATVMNTEAFF
TRBD1 TRBJ1-5 many TRBV12-3/TRBV12-4 TGTGCCAGCAGGCCGGGACAGGGGAATCAGCCCCAGCATTTT CASRPGQGNQPQHF
. TRBJ2-7 many TRBV20-1 TGCAGTGCGCAACAGGGTTTTTTTGGGTTAGGGGTGTACTTC CSAQQGFFGLGVYF
. TRBJ2-1 few TRBV5-6 TGTGCCAGCAGCTTGGTCCGGGGAATTGAGCAGTTCTTC CASSLVRGIEQFF
. TRBJ1-2 many TRBV7-9 TGTGCCAGCAGCTTAGAGGATATACGTGGCTACACCTTC CASSLEDIRGYTF
. TRBJ2-7 many TRBV7-8 TGTGCCAGCAGCTTAATCCGAGATGACGAGCAGTACTTC CASSLIRDDEQYF
TRBD2 TRBJ2-1 many TRBV20-1 TGCAGTGCGTCAACTAGCGATGAGCAGTTCTTC CSASTSDEQFF
TRBD2 TRBJ2-2 many TRBV25-1 TGTGCCAGCAGTCCCCCCGGGGGGGTGAACACCGGGGAGCTGTTTTTT CASSPPGGVNTGELFF
. TRBJ2-1 many TRBV7-2 TGTGCCAGCAGCTCAGCCGGTTTTGGGGGAAGCTCCTACAATGAGCAGTTCTTC CASSSAGFGGSSYNEQFF
. TRBJ1-5 . TRBV3-1 TGTGCCAGCAGCCAAATGTGGGGAAGCAATCAGCCCCAGCATTTT CASSQMWGSNQPQHF
. TRBJ1-1 few TRBV29-1 TGCAGCGCTGGAACAGGGCCCACTGAAGCTTTCTTT CSAGTGPTEAFF
. TRBJ2-1 many TRBV11-2 TGTGCCAGCAGCTCTGTCCCGGGACACCGGGCGGAATACAATGAGCAGTTCTTC CASSSVPGHRAEYNEQFF
. TRBJ1-1 few TRBV5-1 TGCGCCAGCAGCTTGTGGGGGGCCGGCACTGAAGCTTTCTTT CASSLWGAGTEAFF
. TRBJ2-3 many TRBV9 TGTGCCAGCAGCTCTCGCCCCGTTACAGATACGCAGTATTTT CASSSRPVTDTQYF
TRBD1 TRBJ2-2 many TRBV24-1 TGTGCCACCGGAGGGACAGGGAACAGCGGGGAGCTGTTTTTT CATGGTGNSGELFF
. TRBJ2-1 many TRBV18 TGTGCCAGCTCACCAAGGGACGGATACAATGAGCAGTTCTTC CASSPRDGYNEQFF
TRBD1 TRBJ2-7 few TRBV28 TGTGCCAGCAGACCGGGACAGGGGTACGAGCAGTACTTC CASRPGQGYEQYF
. TRBJ1-2 . TRBV7-2 TGTGCCAGCAGCTTAGGCGGTCCAACCGGCTACACCTTC CASSLGGPTGYTF
TRBD1 TRBJ2-2 once TRBV11-2 TGTGCCAGCAGCAAGACAGGGGTCGGCACCGGGGAGCTGTTTTTT CASSKTGVGTGELFF
. TRBJ1-1 many TRBV5-1 TGCGCCAGCAGGTACTCGAACACTGAAGCTTTCTTT CASRYSNTEAFF